This T cell receptor (beta chain) is from a study of control samples from healthy donors and cancer patients. The repertoire was sequenced with immunoSEQ multiplex PCR; TCRdb's copy has only in-frame clones and lacks some. The table has over 150,000 clones, approximately 94% seen once. The germline gives CDR1 DFQATT, CDR2 SNEGSKA (reference sequence). V shed 4 bases and J shed 1 base, with 1 base lying between them. This CDR3 comprises 10 residues. Sequencing was carried out using blood. This TCR derives from a woman between 18 and 30 years old in good health. This rearrangement joins TRBV20-1 to TRBJ1-1; D ambiguous. This chain's CDR3 is CSATNTEAFF. The DNA for the CDR3 is TGCAGTGCTACGAACACTGAAGCTTTCTTT.